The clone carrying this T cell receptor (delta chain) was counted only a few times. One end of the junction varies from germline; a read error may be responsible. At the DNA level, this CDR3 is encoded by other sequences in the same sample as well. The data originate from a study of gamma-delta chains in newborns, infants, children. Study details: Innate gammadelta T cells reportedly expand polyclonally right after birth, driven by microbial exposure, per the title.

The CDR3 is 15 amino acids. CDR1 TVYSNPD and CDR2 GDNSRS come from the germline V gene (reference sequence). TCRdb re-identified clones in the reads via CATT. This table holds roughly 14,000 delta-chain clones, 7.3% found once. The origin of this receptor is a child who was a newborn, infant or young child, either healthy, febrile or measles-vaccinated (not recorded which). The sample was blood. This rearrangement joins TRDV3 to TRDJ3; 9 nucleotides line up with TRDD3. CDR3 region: CAFGGYSWDTRQMFF. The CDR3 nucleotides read TGTGCCTTTGGGGGATACTCCTGGGACACTCGACAGATGTTTTTC. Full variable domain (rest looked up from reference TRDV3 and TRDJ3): CDKVTQSSPDQTVASGSEVVLLCTYDTVYSNPDLFWYRIRPDYSFQFVFYGDNSRSEGADFTQGRFSVKHILTQKAFHLVISPVRTEDSATYYCAFGGYSWDTRQMFFGTGIKLFVEP.